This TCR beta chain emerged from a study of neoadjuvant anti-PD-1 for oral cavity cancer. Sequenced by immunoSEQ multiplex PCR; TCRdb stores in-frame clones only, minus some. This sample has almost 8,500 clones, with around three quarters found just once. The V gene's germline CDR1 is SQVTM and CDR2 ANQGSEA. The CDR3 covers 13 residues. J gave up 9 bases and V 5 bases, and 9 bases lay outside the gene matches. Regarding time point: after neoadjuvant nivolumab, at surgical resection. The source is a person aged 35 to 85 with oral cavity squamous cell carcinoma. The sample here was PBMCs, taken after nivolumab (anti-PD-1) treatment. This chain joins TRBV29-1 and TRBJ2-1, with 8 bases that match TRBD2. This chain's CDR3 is CSVRVSGVGEQFF. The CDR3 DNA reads TGCAGCGTTCGGGTTAGCGGGGTAGGTGAGCAGTTCTTC.